The 21 T cell receptor beta chains reported below all come from one sample, sequenced in a study of blood T cells in healthy people across ages. Then a second PCR, running roughly 6 to 11 cycles, was carried out with a sample-barcoded 5' primer and a J-beta primer mix. One entry per CDR3 protein results from TCRdb running MiXCR on the 5' RACE reads. The table has nearly 800,000 distinct CDR3 sequences, 56% seen once; the top ten hold 20% to 30%. The sample consisted of blood. The source is a man aged 35-49 years in good health.

J is TRBJ1-2 and V is TRBV3-1, with a weak D call TRBD1 (5 bases). The germline V gene encodes CDR1 LGHDT and CDR2 YNNKEL (reference sequence). V was pared by 4 bases and J by 8 bases, with 20 bases between. This CDR3 contains 15 residues. The CDR3 sequence: CASSPGGTPGRGYTF. Here the CDR3 DNA reads TGTGCCAGCAGCCCCGGAGGGACCCCCGGGCGGGGCTACACCTTC.

The chain combines TRBV29-1 with TRBJ2-7, with D tentatively TRBD1 (6 bases). Germline V gene data show CDR1 as SQVTM and CDR2 as ANQGSEA. V gave up 5 bases and J gave up 4 bases, with 12 bases separating them. The CDR3 has 12 residues. The CDR3 loop is CSVTRGDYEQYF. In DNA form, the CDR3 reads TGCAGCGTTACCAGGGGTGATTACGAGCAGTACTTC.

The chain has TRBV5-4 and TRBJ1-2; unclear D gene. Germline CDR1 reads SGHNT; CDR2 reads YYREEE (reference sequence). Trimming cost V 1 base and J 5 bases, with 15 bases left between them. The CDR3 is 15 amino acids. The CDR3: CASSLRARVVYGYTF. Here the CDR3 DNA reads TGTGCCAGCAGCTTGAGGGCCAGAGTAGTATATGGCTACACCTTC.

The V call is TRBV5-1, the J call TRBJ2-1; weak D call: TRBD2 (6 bases). The DNA end lines up better with TRBJ2-7; the J call may be wrong. CDR3 length: 16 amino acids. CDR1 is SGHRS, CDR2 YFSETQ, per germline. In DNA form, the CDR3 reads TGCGCCAGCAGCTTGGCTGGGGGAGGAACCTACAATGAGCAGTACTTC. As protein: CASSLAGGGTYNEQYF.

This clonotype is a singleton in its sample. Since a much larger clone is just one base distant, this may be a read error. This chain connects TRBV21-1 to TRBJ2-7; the table assigns TRBD1, which was not confirmed against the DNA. TRBV21-1 is described as a pseudogene. This CDR3 region has 14 residues. CDR3 sequence: CASSSTGPYYEQYF. Written as DNA, the CDR3 is TGTGCCAGCAGCTCGACAGGGCCGTACTACGAGCAGTACTTC.

The chain carries TRBV20-1 and TRBJ2-7; either TRBD1 or TRBD2 may fit D (6 bases each). In germline, CDR1 is DFQATT, CDR2 SNEGSKA (reference sequence). The germline V and J ends were trimmed by 0 bases and 2 bases, with 17 bases remaining between them. The CDR3 consists of 16 residues. The CDR3 DNA reads TGCAGTGCTAGAGATCGAACTAAGGGGGGCGCCTACGAGCAGTACTTC. Amino acids: CSARDRTKGGAYEQYF.

The chain combines TRBV12-3 or TRBV12-4 with TRBJ2-7; unclear D gene. This CDR3 contains 15 residues. V dropped 3 bases and J dropped 0 bases, with 12 bases sitting between them. The CDR3 region is CASSFFRASSYEQYF. The CDR3 DNA sequence: TGTGCCAGCAGTTTTTTCCGAGCTAGCTCCTACGAGCAGTACTTC.

This clonotype came up once. The chain has TRBV29-1 and TRBJ2-1; D is tentatively TRBD1 or TRBD2 (6 bases each). This CDR3 region has 17 residues. With 0 bases removed from V and 8 bases from J, the gap between germline ends came to 23 bases. CDR1 and CDR2 from the germline V gene are SQVTM and ANQGSEA. CDR3 nucleotide sequence: TGCAGCGTTGAAGATAGGATGAGTTCGGGGGCGCGGTATGAGCAGTTCTTC. Its protein product is CSVEDRMSSGARYEQFF.

The V call is TRBV20-1, the J call TRBJ2-7; 7 bases map to TRBD1. CDR1 is DFQATT, CDR2 SNEGSKA, per germline (reference sequence). V was clipped by 0 bases and J by 3 bases; unmatched bases: 11. This CDR3 has 16 amino acids. CDR3 region: CSARDTQAGTVYEQYF. CDR3 DNA: TGCAGTGCTAGAGATACCCAAGCCGGGACAGTCTACGAGCAGTACTTC.

The rearrangement uses TRBV20-1 and TRBJ2-7; D call uncertain. The V and J ends lost 2 bases and 2 bases respectively, with 10 bases between them. CDR1 is DFQATT, CDR2 SNEGSKA, per germline (reference sequence). The CDR3 length is 13 residues. CDR3 in DNA: TGCAGTGCTAGACGGCGCGGAACCTACGAGCAGTACTTC. Protein: CSARRRGTYEQYF.

This chain uses TRBV4-2 with TRBJ2-4; D is unresolved. V lost 6 bases and J lost 6, with 15 bases in between. Germline loops: CDR1 LGHNA, CDR2 YNFKEQ. CDR3 length: 14 residues. The chain's CDR3 is CASRPATSLNIQYF. The CDR3 DNA follows: TGTGCCAGCAGACCCGCGACGTCGTTAAACATTCAGTACTTC.

The chain uses TRBV5-1 and TRBJ2-4, with D tentatively TRBD1 or TRBD2 (5 bases each). The J call may be incorrect, as the DNA end agrees better with TRBJ2-7. From germline, CDR1 is SGHRS and CDR2 YFSETQ. The CDR3 covers 13 residues. DNA of the CDR3: TGCGCCAGCAGCACCGGGGCGGTTCGCGAGCAGTACTTC. It encodes CASSTGAVREQYF.

The table lists this clonotype with many counts. V usage is TRBV5-1 and J usage is TRBJ2-1, with a possible D match to TRBD2 (5 bases). Germline V CDR1 and CDR2: SGHRS, YFSETQ. The CDR3 sequence is 14 residues long. Trimming shortened V by 4 bases and J by 4 bases, and 12 bases separated the two germline ends. The CDR3 sequence: CASSAWSGYNEQFF. The CDR3 DNA reads as TGCGCCAGCAGCGCCTGGAGCGGATACAATGAGCAGTTCTTC.

This chain joins TRBV20-1 and TRBJ1-2; possibly TRBD1 for D (6 bases). Germline CDR1 reads DFQATT; CDR2 reads SNEGSKA (reference sequence). This CDR3 has 17 amino acids. V was cut by 0 bases and J by 3 bases, with 20 bases left in between. The CDR3 spells CSARDLDRPLLDYGYTF. The CDR3 region has the DNA TGCAGTGCTAGAGATCTCGACAGGCCCCTTCTAGACTATGGCTACACCTTC.

This chain links TRBV27 with TRBJ2-1; the D call may be TRBD1 or TRBD2 (5 bases each). The last part of the DNA fits TRBJ2-7 better; the J call may be wrong. CDR1 is MNHEY, CDR2 SMNVEV, per germline (reference sequence). This CDR3 contains 15 residues. CDR3 in amino acids: CASSLSIGRGNEQYF. The CDR3 DNA follows: TGTGCCAGCAGTTTATCGATCGGTCGGGGCAATGAGCAGTACTTC.

CDR3: CSVEGPYNEQYF. CDR3 DNA: TGCAGCGTTGAAGGGCCTTACAATGAGCAGTACTTC. The chain joins TRBV29-1 to TRBJ2-7; D is unclear. Germline CDR1 and CDR2: SQVTM and ANQGSEA. The V gene lost 1 base and the J gene lost 7 bases, with 11 bases spanning the gap. The CDR3 spans 12 residues.

The chain carries TRBV3-1 and TRBJ2-1, with 8 bases that match TRBD2. The junction had 16 bases not matched to a gene; V was cut back by 2 bases and J by 13 bases. The CDR3 has 16 residues. Germline V lookup: CDR1 LGHDT, CDR2 YNNKEL (reference sequence). Here the CDR3 DNA reads TGTGCCAGCAGCCAACTAGGGACTAGGGGAGGTATAACCCAGTTCTTC. Translated: CASSQLGTRGGITQFF.

The chain links TRBV6-4 to TRBJ2-1; 7 bases are shared with TRBD2. J gave up 5 bases and V 5 bases, and 3 bases lay outside the gene matches. The CDR3 is 13 amino acids. Germline V CDR1 and CDR2: MRHNA, SNTAGT. The CDR3: CASSSGDHNEQFF. The CDR3 DNA reads TGTGCCAGCAGTAGCGGGGACCACAATGAGCAGTTCTTC.

In this sample, this clonotype turned up a few times. The chain links TRBV4-1 to TRBJ2-7; D call uncertain. CDR1 MGHRA and CDR2 YSYEKL come from the germline V gene. V was shortened by 4 bases and J by 3 bases, with 13 bases between the two germline ends. The length of the CDR3 is 14 residues. In nucleotides, the CDR3 is TGCGCCAGCAGCCTTCGGAGTGGGGACTACGAGCAGTACTTC. It translates to CASSLRSGDYEQYF.

This chain joins TRBV7-9 and TRBJ2-1; 7 bases are shared with TRBD2. The tail of the sequence fits TRBJ2-7 better, so the J call may be wrong. The CDR3 sequence is 16 residues long. Germline CDR1 reads SEHNR; CDR2 reads FQNEAQ (reference sequence). The CDR3 reads CASSGASGSSYNEQYF. CDR3 DNA sequence: TGTGCCAGCAGCGGGGCTAGCGGTAGCTCCTACAATGAGCAGTACTTC.

This clonotype appeared a few times. This sequence joins TRBV7-6 and TRBJ2-1, with TRBD2 identical over 10 bases. This CDR3 region has 16 residues. Trimming cost V 1 base and J 8 bases; bases outside gene matches: 8. CDR1 is SGHVS, CDR2 FNYEAQ, per germline. This chain's CDR3 is CASSLESGGAWDEQFF. The DNA of the CDR3 is TGTGCCAGCAGCTTAGAAAGCGGGGGGGCTTGGGATGAGCAGTTCTTC.